A single sample gave rise to the 29 T cell receptor beta chains below, sequenced in a study of cytomegalovirus exposure and HLA in healthy donors. The PCR used 60 Vbeta and 13 Jbeta primers. TCRdb's table, derived via immunoSEQ multiplex PCR, lists solely in-frame clones and lacks some. Reported are 130,000 or so clones; the ten largest clones contain around 1.6%. The sequencing sample was made of PBMCs. Receptor source: a woman between 40 and 50 years old in good health and CMV-seropositive.

V usage is TRBV30 and J usage is TRBJ1-5; D is possibly TRBD1 (5 bases). The CDR3 length is 13 residues. CDR1 is GTSNPN, CDR2 SVGIG, per germline (reference sequence). Trimming stripped 7 bases from V and 3 bases from J, with 13 bases between. CDR3 coding DNA: TGTGCCTACTCGACAGAGCCCAATCAGCCCCAGCATTTT. Its protein product is CAYSTEPNQPQHF. Drawing the rest from reference TRBV30 and TRBJ1-5, the complete variable domain is SQTIHQWPATLVQPVGSPLSLECTVEGTSNPNLYWYRQAAGRGLQLLFYSVGIGQISSEVPQNLSASRPQDRQFILSSKKLLLSDSGFYLCAYSTEPNQPQHFGDGTRLSIL.

V gene TRBV4-1 combines with J gene TRBJ2-7; D might be TRBD2 (5 bases). V lost 4 bases and J lost 7, with 14 bases in between. The germline CDR1 and CDR2 sequences are MGHRA and YSYEKL. The length of the CDR3 is 13 residues. Here the CDR3 DNA reads TGCGCCAGCAGCCGCAGGAACTCGGGGGAGCAGTACTTC. It specifies CASSRRNSGEQYF.

The gene calls are TRBV28 and TRBJ2-7; 8 nucleotides match TRBD1. Per the germline V gene, CDR1 is MDHEN and CDR2 is SYDVKM. The CDR3 has 15 amino acids. V lost 8 bases, J lost 1 base, and 10 bases stayed unmatched. The CDR3 reads CASGRWQGASYEQYF. The CDR3 DNA reads as TGTGCCAGCGGGCGGTGGCAGGGGGCATCCTACGAGCAGTACTTC. The whole variable domain, remainder taken from reference TRBV28 and TRBJ2-7, is DVKVTQSSRYLVKRTGEKVFLECVQDMDHENMFWYRQDPGLGLRLIYFSYDVKMKEKGDIPEGYSVSREKKERFSLILESASTNQTSMYLCASGRWQGASYEQYFGPGTRLTVT.

J is TRBJ2-5 and V is TRBV5-4, with TRBD2 as a possible D gene (6 bases). Germline CDR1 and CDR2: SGHNT and YYREEE (reference sequence). V dropped 4 bases and J dropped 9 bases, with 19 bases sitting between them. The CDR3 has 14 residues. CDR3 region: CASSPPGTSGAQYF. DNA of the CDR3: TGTGCCAGCAGCCCGCCGGGGACTTCGGGGGCCCAGTACTTC.

The chain combines TRBV5-1 with TRBJ2-5, with D uncertain. This CDR3 comprises 13 residues. Germline CDR1 is SGHRS and CDR2 is YFSETQ. Trimming shortened V by 2 bases and J by 4 bases, and 9 bases separated the two germline ends. DNA for the CDR3: TGCGCCAGCAGCTTCTACCCTCCAGAGACCCAGTACTTC. It codes for CASSFYPPETQYF.

The chain joins TRBV27 to TRBJ2-7; D may be TRBD1 (6 bases). There are 14 residues in the CDR3. Trimming shortened V by 7 bases and J by 9 bases, and 22 bases separated the two germline ends. CDR1 MNHEY and CDR2 SMNVEV come from the germline V gene (reference sequence). CDR3 in amino acids: CASTTRTGSKRQYF. The CDR3 DNA sequence: TGTGCCAGCACCACCCGCACAGGGAGTAAGCGGCAGTACTTC.

The chain recombines TRBV27 with TRBJ1-2; D may be TRBD1 (5 bases). The ends were cut back, 3 bases at V and 4 bases at J, with 9 bases in the middle. Germline-derived CDR1 and CDR2 are MNHEY and SMNVEV (reference sequence). This CDR3 has 13 amino acids. Here the CDR3 reads CASSFGQGYGYTF. In nucleotides, the CDR3 is TGTGCCAGCAGTTTCGGGCAGGGCTATGGCTACACCTTC.

The CDR3 DNA follows: TGTGCCAGCAGCGTCCACCTAGCAGATACGCAGTATTTT. Protein: CASSVHLADTQYF. The rearrangement joins TRBV5-8 to TRBJ2-3; D is undetermined. CDR3 size: 13 residues. CDR1 is SGHTS and CDR2 is YDEGEE in the germline V gene. The V end lost 4 bases, the J end lost 4 bases, and 10 bases lay between the germline ends.

The chain has TRBV6-5 and TRBJ2-7, with TRBD2 matching over 9 bases. CDR3 length: 15 amino acids. Losses at the gene ends were 6 bases for V and 0 bases for J; bases not matched to a gene: 6. The germline CDR1 and CDR2 sequences are MNHEY and SVGAGI. CDR3: CASRPGLADSYEQYF. The CDR3 DNA follows: TGTGCCAGCAGGCCGGGACTAGCCGACTCCTACGAGCAGTACTTC.

This chain connects TRBV28 to TRBJ1-5, with 8 bases lining up with TRBD1. The CDR3 runs 18 residues. V was clipped by 5 bases and J by 1 base; unmatched bases: 13. CDR1 MDHEN and CDR2 SYDVKM come from the germline V gene. This CDR3 is CASSPGQGSGLSNQPQHF. CDR3 DNA sequence: TGTGCCAGCAGTCCTGGACAGGGTTCGGGGTTGAGCAATCAGCCCCAGCATTTT.

The J gene is TRBJ1-6, the V gene TRBV6-5; a weak D match, TRBD1 (5 bases). Germline V gene sequence: CDR1 MNHEY, CDR2 SVGAGI. CDR3 size: 14 residues. With 3 bases removed from V and 8 bases from J, the gap between germline ends came to 11 bases. The CDR3 here is CASSYGGGYSPLHF. The CDR3, as DNA: TGTGCCAGCAGTTATGGGGGAGGGTATTCACCCCTCCACTTT.

The chain has TRBV27 and TRBJ2-3; 11 bases match TRBD1. Germline V gives CDR1 MNHEY, CDR2 SMNVEV (reference sequence). There are 15 residues in the CDR3. V was pared by 4 bases and J by 2 bases, with 2 bases of the junction left unmatched. CDR3 nucleotide sequence: TGTGCCAGCAGTTGGGGACAGGGGGTCACAGATACGCAGTATTTT. This translates into CASSWGQGVTDTQYF.

V gene TRBV9 combines with J gene TRBJ1-1; 9 bases fit TRBD1. Germline loops: CDR1 SGDLS, CDR2 YYNGEE. V shed 0 bases and J 7 bases; nucleotides not matched to a gene: 7. This CDR3 region has 15 residues. In DNA form, the CDR3 reads TGTGCCAGCAGCGTAGGGGACAGGGATCTTCTTGAAGCTTTCTTT. Amino acid sequence: CASSVGDRDLLEAFF.

The CDR3 here is CASSARTGSYEQYF. In nucleotides, the CDR3 is TGTGCCAGCAGCGCCCGGACAGGGAGCTACGAGCAGTACTTC. The rearrangement joins TRBV13 to TRBJ2-7; 8 bases match TRBD1. The trim removed 5 bases at V and 3 bases at J, leaving 6 bases unmatched. This CDR3 comprises 14 residues. Germline V gene lookup returns CDR1 PRHDT and CDR2 FYEKMQ (reference sequence).

The chain joins TRBV7-9 to TRBJ2-3, with 15 bases fitting TRBD2. The CDR3 loop spans 17 amino acids. Germline CDR1 SEHNR, CDR2 FQNEAQ (reference sequence). V lost 1 base, J lost 3 bases, and 2 bases stayed unmatched. This CDR3 reads CASSLGGLAGGTDTQYF. In DNA form, the CDR3 reads TGTGCCAGCAGCTTAGGGGGACTAGCGGGAGGTACAGATACGCAGTATTTT.

The chain carries TRBV14 and TRBJ2-7, with D uncertain. There are 14 residues in the CDR3. The V end was cut by 3 bases, the J end by 5 bases, with 14 bases between. Germline loops: CDR1 SGHDN, CDR2 FVKESK. The DNA of the CDR3 is TGTGCCAGCAGCCACTGGAACTGGGCCGACGAGCAGTACTTC. Translating gives CASSHWNWADEQYF.

The chain employs TRBV28 and TRBJ1-5; possible D gene TRBD1, 6 bases. The CDR3 contains 17 residues. Trimming took 6 bases from V and 1 from J, leaving 19 bases between them. From germline, CDR1 is MDHEN and CDR2 SYDVKM. For the CDR3, the DNA is TGTGCCAGCAGCCCCGGGACACTTCAACGGAGCAATCAGCCCCAGCATTTT. Its protein product is CASSPGTLQRSNQPQHF. The full variable domain, rest sourced from reference TRBV28 and TRBJ1-5, is DVKVTQSSRYLVKRTGEKVFLECVQDMDHENMFWYRQDPGLGLRLIYFSYDVKMKEKGDIPEGYSVSREKKERFSLILESASTNQTSMYLCASSPGTLQRSNQPQHFGDGTRLSIL.

On this clone itself: A read error may produce the germline difference seen at one junction end. The chain employs TRBV7-7 and TRBJ2-1; 9 bases match TRBD2. CDR1 and CDR2 (germline): SSHAT, FNYEAQ (reference sequence). The CDR3 is 14 residues long. CDR3 region: CASSTTSGRGEQFF. Here the CDR3 DNA reads TGTGCTAGCAGCACCACTAGCGGGCGGGGGGAGCAGTTCTTC.

V is TRBV29-1 and J is TRBJ2-3, with TRBD1 as a possible D gene (6 bases). Germline CDR1 SQVTM, CDR2 ANQGSEA. There are 14 residues in the CDR3. Between the trimmed V and J ends, which lost 4 bases and 4 bases, there was a span of 15 bases. The CDR3 sequence is CSVVGQGFADTQYF. Here the CDR3 DNA reads TGCAGCGTTGTGGGGCAGGGGTTTGCAGATACGCAGTATTTT.

The rearrangement uses TRBV28 and TRBJ1-5; no clear D gene. Germline CDR1 reads MDHEN; CDR2 reads SYDVKM. The length of the CDR3 is 15 residues. The V and J ends lost 7 bases and 0 bases respectively, with 13 bases between them. CDR3 in amino acids: CASTPVDYSNQPQHF. The CDR3 bases are TGTGCCAGCACTCCAGTCGATTATAGCAATCAGCCCCAGCATTTT.

V usage is TRBV28 and J usage is TRBJ1-3, with a weak D call TRBD1 (5 bases). With 4 bases removed from V and 0 bases from J, the gap between germline ends came to 16 bases. Looked up from germline, CDR1 is MDHEN and CDR2 is SYDVKM. This CDR3 has 17 residues. CDR3 protein: CASSSLGQTSSGNTIYF. CDR3 nucleotide sequence: TGTGCCAGCAGTTCCCTGGGGCAAACGAGCTCTGGAAACACCATATATTTT.

The chain recombines TRBV5-1 with TRBJ2-5; TRBD1 matches 9 bases. CDR3 length: 13 amino acids. V shed 1 base and J 10 bases; nucleotides not matched to a gene: 5. CDR1 SGHRS and CDR2 YFSETQ come from the germline V gene. CDR3 DNA sequence: TGCGCCAGCAGCTTGAACCAGGACAGGGGCCAGTACTTC. This sequence encodes CASSLNQDRGQYF. The whole variable domain, filled in from reference TRBV5-1 and TRBJ2-5, reads KAGVTQTPRYLIKTRGQQVTLSCSPISGHRSVSWYQQTPGQGLQFLFEYFSETQRNKGNFPGRFSGRQFSNSRSEMNVSTLELGDSALYLCASSLNQDRGQYFGPGTRLLVL.

This chain connects TRBV18 to TRBJ2-7; 13 bases are a match to TRBD2. This CDR3 has 15 residues. Germline loops: CDR1 KGHSH, CDR2 LQKENI. The V gene end was trimmed by 3 bases and the J gene end by 4 bases; junction bases not matched to a gene: 3. CDR3 region: CASSPGLAGTYEQYF. The CDR3 DNA follows: TGTGCCAGCTCACCGGGACTAGCGGGGACATACGAGCAGTACTTC.

J is TRBJ2-2 and V is TRBV9; TRBD1 is a possible D gene (7 bases). The CDR3 extends over 15 amino acids. Germline CDR1 reads SGDLS; CDR2 reads YYNGEE. The V and J ends lost 3 bases and 5 bases respectively, with 14 bases between them. CDR3 coding DNA: TGTGCCAGCAGCGAACGACAGGGAGGAACCGGGGAGCTGTTTTTT. Amino acids: CASSERQGGTGELFF.

The V gene is TRBV7-2, the J gene TRBJ2-1; 7 bases map to TRBD1. There are 18 residues in the CDR3. Trimming cost V 3 bases and J 3 bases; bases outside gene matches: 14. The germline V gene has CDR1 SGHTA and CDR2 FQGNSA. The CDR3 coding sequence is TGTGCCAGCAGCTTCGGAGCCATAATCGGGACAGTCTACAATGAGCAGTTCTTC. This translates into CASSFGAIIGTVYNEQFF.

This rearrangement joins TRBV19 to TRBJ2-7; D is possibly TRBD2 (6 bases). CDR3 length equals 14 residues. V lost 2 bases, J lost 6 bases, and 14 bases lay in between. CDR1 LNHDA and CDR2 SQIVND come from the germline V gene (reference sequence). The CDR3 here is CASSISGGPLEQYF. The CDR3 DNA is TGTGCCAGTAGTATAAGCGGAGGGCCTCTCGAGCAGTACTTC.

This chain links TRBV29-1 with TRBJ1-5; no reliable D call. The CDR3 extends over 12 amino acids. Trimming pared 4 bases from V and 3 bases from J, leaving 7 bases between. The V gene's germline CDR1 is SQVTM and CDR2 ANQGSEA. Here the CDR3 DNA reads TGCAGCGTTGCGGGGTTCAATCAGCCCCAGCATTTT. Its protein is CSVAGFNQPQHF.

V gene TRBV5-1 combines with J gene TRBJ2-2, with TRBD2 identical over 12 bases. Trimming took 7 bases from V and 2 from J; bases not matched to a gene: 9. The CDR3 covers 17 residues. Germline V CDR1 and CDR2: SGHRS, YFSETQ. The CDR3 here is CASGRLAGDGNTGELFF. Written as DNA, the CDR3 is TGCGCCAGCGGCCGACTAGCGGGAGATGGAAACACCGGGGAGCTGTTTTTT.

This chain joins TRBV7-7 and TRBJ2-5; 8 nucleotides align to TRBD2. The CDR3 contains 15 residues. V lost 1 base and J lost 2; bases outside the gene matches: 3. Germline V gives CDR1 SSHAT, CDR2 FNYEAQ (reference sequence). CDR3 bases: TGTGCCAGCAGCTTAGTAACTAGCGGACAAGAGACCCAGTACTTC. Its protein is CASSLVTSGQETQYF.